This T cell receptor beta chain derives from a study of control samples from healthy donors and cancer patients. Libraries were prepared by immunoSEQ multiplex PCR; TCRdb keeps only in-frame clonotypes and omits some of them. The sample yields some 51,000 clones, 90% to 97% seen once. The CDR3 runs 14 residues. Trimming cost V 6 bases and J 7 bases, with 15 bases left between them. CDR1 is MNHEY and CDR2 is SVGAGI in the germline V gene. V usage is TRBV6-5 and J usage is TRBJ2-2; D is perhaps TRBD2 (6 bases). The origin of this receptor is a woman between 18 and 29 years old in good health. Sample: blood. The CDR3 here is CASSHDWGDGELFF. CDR3 sequence (DNA): TGTGCCAGCAGCCATGACTGGGGGGACGGGGAGCTGTTTTTT.